The clone carrying this T cell receptor beta chain was observed a handful of times. Its cognate antigen is unknown. The data belong to a study of human T cells and chemical hapten exposure. Background on the study: Sensitization used 2% DPC on approximately 2 cm by approximately 2 cm upper inner arm skin. Patients, mostly women, had alopecia areata, alopecia totalis or alopecia universalis. The study's findings and limits: Relative to control repertoires, expanded TCRs gave rise to significantly more large CDR3 similarity clusters.

Unique molecular identifiers were attached to individual cDNA molecules during library preparation. TCRdb called the RACE reads again in MiXCR, with one record for every CDR3 protein. Among around 57,000 distinct CDR3 sequences, about 10% were seen once, and the ten largest hold 4%. Described time point: pre-sensitization, week 0. Treatment given: therapeutic diphenylcyclopropenone sensitization with weekly scalp DPC. This TCR derives from a woman between 40 and 50 years old with alopecia areata. Some clones in this sample may be carry-over from other donors' samples. Specimen: whole blood, collected in connection with sensitization to the hapten diphenylcyclopropenone (DPC).

CDR3 DNA sequence: TGCAGTGCTAGAGTAAACAGGGGGCAGATCGGGGAGCTGTTTTTT. This translates into CSARVNRGQIGELFF. J is TRBJ2-2 and V is TRBV20-1, with 9 bases matching TRBD1. Losses at the gene ends were 1 base for V and 7 bases for J; bases not matched to a gene: 7. The CDR3 is 15 amino acids. Germline assignment: CDR1 DFQATT and CDR2 SNEGSKA (reference sequence).